A single sample gave rise to the 3 T cell receptor beta chains below, sequenced in a study of shared T cell receptors in the human thymus. Some clones are missing from TCRdb's copy, which holds only in-frame ones; the method was immunoSEQ multiplex PCR. Among 700,000 or so clones, approximately 83% were seen once, and the ten largest hold more than 0.01%. The same data also went into a second study, on human thymus T cells.

The sample was thymocytes. The receptors were gathered from a girl under two years old with a congenital heart defect.

The rearrangement uses TRBV5-6 and TRBJ2-7, with D possibly being TRBD1 (6 bases). Germline CDR1 is SGHDT and CDR2 is YYEEEE. Trimming removed 1 base from V and 1 base from J, with 12 bases in between. The CDR3 has 15 residues. Written as DNA, the CDR3 is TGTGCCAGCAGCTTGTTGGGGGCACTGTCCTACGAGCAGTACTTC. This encodes CASSLLGALSYEQYF.

The CDR3 nucleotides are TGTGCCAGCGCAACGCAGGGCGTCCCTGGCTACACCTTC. Its protein is CASATQGVPGYTF. The gene calls are TRBV18 and TRBJ1-2; D might be TRBD1 (5 bases). Germline CDR1 is KGHSH and CDR2 is LQKENI. The CDR3 is 13 amino acids. With 8 bases removed from V and 7 bases from J, the gap between germline ends came to 17 bases.

In this sample, this clone turned up once. The gene calls are TRBV11-2 and TRBJ2-5, with D tentatively TRBD2 (5 bases). Per the germline V gene, CDR1 is SGHAT and CDR2 is FQNNGV. There are 14 residues in the CDR3. The V gene lost 4 bases and the J gene lost 4 bases, with 13 bases spanning the gap. The CDR3 DNA reads as TGTGCCAGCAGCTCAAAGGGAGTTCGAGAGACCCAGTACTTC. Translated: CASSSKGVRETQYF.